This T cell receptor beta chain emerged from a study of T cell responses to AZD1222 COVID-19 vaccine (dated by TCRdb to about 2021). Describing the broader study: A total of 233 trial participants underwent TCR sequencing, of whom nearly 210 received two doses of AZD1222 and about 25 received two doses of the MenACWY control vaccine. Trial participants were enrolled by age into subgroups of 18-55, 56-69 and 70-plus years, and around 150, 28 and 57 TCR-sequenced participants, respectively, were included in these subgroups. The paper's findings and limits, for the study overall: No day 14 peak-response samples were available, so repertoires were characterized only after the peak T cell response. In the small 56-69-year group, the increase in depth fell short of significance, most likely because of low power. Conclusions about previously exposed vaccinees were limited because only six AZD1222 recipients were SARS-CoV-2 seropositive at baseline. CD4 TCRs associated with the vaccine covered the entire spike protein, and the dominant responses were in regions 160-218 and 743-854. Spike-specific TCR breadth and depth rose significantly after two AZD1222 doses compared with day 0 and with MenACWY recipients. Epitopes outside the regions mutated in the B.1.351 and B.1.1.7 variants were reportedly recognized by nearly half of the unique spike-specific TCRs. Participants were mostly white British, with more females than males. The authors suggested clonal diversity may have been underestimated.

Taken with the paper, the label for time point translates to: baseline before first vaccination. The intended sense of this specimen's treatment or condition label: meningococcal conjugate vaccine given as trial control. Vaccinee samples were obtained from the UK trials COV001 and COV002, which included a single-blind randomized controlled phase 2/3 trial of AZD1222 (ChAdOx1 nCoV-19) in healthy adults. Trial participant PBMC samples were collected at day 0 and day 28 after the second dose for TCRbeta chain sequencing. Notes on this clone: What antigen it recognizes has not been identified. No quality values exist for individual bases; no much larger clone is one base distant.

Trimming at the junction amounts to 1 base on V and 4 bases on J, and the germline ends lie 4 bases apart. The germline V gene specifies MRHNA as CDR1 and SNTAGT as CDR2. The cysteine opens and the phenylalanine closes a CDR3 of 13 amino acids. Only the CDR3 part of the read is kept: 39 bases, read in frame from the first base. The CDR3 regions of human TCRbeta chains were subjected to immunosequencing. In the authors' own workflow: TCRs in the repertoires were matched against a reference library of SARS-CoV-2-specific TCRs that had been generated with the MIRA antigen-specificity platform. Breadth meant the fraction of unique TCRs that were SARS-CoV-2-associated, whereas depth meant the fraction of total T cells that were SARS-CoV-2-associated. Using the MIRA data, each spike-specific TCR was mapped to the spike region that the TCR reacts to and placed in a CD4 or CD8 class. Log10-transformed breadth and depth values were compared by one-way ANOVA with Sidak's multiple comparisons tests. TCRdb mirrors the immuneACCESS table, restricted to in-frame sequences. Some clones are absent from its copies; in checked studies, under half trace to an unresolved V gene, and the reason for the others is unknown. V and J calls and clone size are as listed in that table; D and trimming were resolved from the DNA. The table for this sample lists around 120,000 clones; 88% of them were counted only once. The ten largest clones represent roughly a sixth of the sample.

This material consisted of peripheral blood, taken on day 0 of MenACWY control vaccination. The chain couples TRBV6-4 to TRBJ2-2; confidence is insufficient to name the D gene. The receptor was isolated from an adult in good health. The DNA sequence is given as TGTGCCAGCAGTGACTTTGGCACCGGGGAGCTGTTTTTT. Its translation reads: CASSDFGTGELFF.